The next 32 T cell receptor beta chains were all read from a single sample in a study of cytomegalovirus exposure and HLA in healthy donors. The PCR contained 60 Vbeta and 13 Jbeta primers. Profiling relied on immunoSEQ multiplex PCR, and the TCRdb table lists in-frame clones only, not all of them. This sample has around 150,000 clones, with roughly three quarters found just once. Sequenced material: PBMCs. The receptor source for this set is a male donor in good health and CMV-seronegative.

This clone was detected only a few times. V gene TRBV6-6 combines with J gene TRBJ2-5; TRBD1 might be the D (5 bases). The CDR3 has 14 amino acids. The V end lost 7 bases, the J end lost 1 base, and 13 bases lay between the germline ends. Germline CDR1 MNHNY, CDR2 SVGAGI (reference sequence). DNA for the CDR3: TGTGCCAGCACTGCTGGGGCCTTCCAAGAGACCCAGTACTTC. It codes for CASTAGAFQETQYF.

The genes are TRBV6-1 and TRBJ2-7; 7 bases fit TRBD2. Germline CDR1 MNHNS, CDR2 SASEGT. V shed 8 bases and J 1 base; nucleotides not matched to a gene: 5. The CDR3 has 13 amino acids. CDR3 residues: CASWEGLSYEQYF. In DNA form, the CDR3 reads TGTGCCAGCTGGGAGGGCCTATCCTACGAGCAGTACTTC.

The chain combines TRBV29-1 with TRBJ2-3; D might be TRBD1 (6 bases). Trimming stripped 6 bases from V and 2 bases from J, with 15 bases between. The CDR3 contains 14 residues. Germline CDR1 and CDR2: SQVTM and ANQGSEA. CDR3 DNA: TGCAGCGTGAGTCCAGGGGCGCCCACAGATACGCAGTATTTT. This sequence encodes CSVSPGAPTDTQYF.

With regard to this clone: Additional DNA sequences in this sample encode the identical CDR3. The chain recombines TRBV19 with TRBJ2-7, with 13 positions matching TRBD2. The ends lost 6 bases at V and 5 bases at J; junction bases unmatched: 7. The CDR3 runs to 15 residues. Looked up from germline, CDR1 is LNHDA and CDR2 is SQIVND (reference sequence). CDR3 sequence: CASSAPGLAGNEQYF. The CDR3 nucleotides are TGTGCCAGTAGCGCTCCGGGACTAGCGGGAAACGAGCAGTACTTC.

The CDR3 bases are TGCGCCAGCAGCCGAGTTACCGGGACAACCTTCCCCCTCCACTTT. It codes for CASSRVTGTTFPLHF. The rearrangement uses TRBV4-3 and TRBJ1-6; a weak D match, TRBD1 (6 bases). The V gene lost 4 bases and the J gene lost 13 bases, with 20 bases spanning the gap. The germline CDR1 and CDR2 sequences are LGHNA and YSLEER. There are 15 residues in the CDR3.

The CDR3 loop is CASSSGGGGTDTQYF. CDR3 sequence (DNA): TGTGCCAGCTCTTCGGGGGGCGGAGGCACAGATACGCAGTATTTT. The chain carries TRBV18 and TRBJ2-3, with a weak D call TRBD2 (7 bases). V lost 6 bases to trimming and J lost 1 base, with 14 bases between them. The CDR3 spans 15 residues. The V gene's germline CDR1 is KGHSH and CDR2 LQKENI.

The chain links TRBV27 to TRBJ1-4; D might be TRBD1 (6 bases). The germline CDR1 and CDR2 sequences are MNHEY and SMNVEV (reference sequence). The V and J ends lost 5 bases and 4 bases respectively, with 11 bases between them. The CDR3 length is 14 residues. CDR3 DNA: TGTGCCAGCAGTCGGCAGGGGCGTAATGAAAAACTGTTTTTT. Its protein is CASSRQGRNEKLFF.

J is TRBJ2-1 and V is TRBV19; 11 nucleotides agree with TRBD2. The CDR3 extends over 15 amino acids. Germline trimming cut 5 bases from V and 9 bases from J; bases unmatched to any gene: 9. Germline V gene lookup returns CDR1 LNHDA and CDR2 SQIVND (reference sequence). For the CDR3, the DNA is TGTGCCAGTAGTTCCCTAGCGGGAGGAGTAGGTGAGCAGTTCTTC. It codes for CASSSLAGGVGEQFF.

The chain has TRBV5-6 and TRBJ2-1; TRBD2 might be the D (6 bases). The CDR3 spans 13 residues. The germline CDR1 and CDR2 sequences are SGHDT and YYEEEE. Trimming pared 4 bases from V and 6 bases from J, leaving 11 bases between. The CDR3 region is CASSRTSPNEQFF. The CDR3 region has the DNA TGTGCCAGCAGCCGTACTAGCCCCAATGAGCAGTTCTTC.

This clone came up a few times. The chain is built from TRBV11-1 and TRBJ2-3; D possibly corresponds to TRBD1 (6 bases). CDR1 SGHAT and CDR2 FQDESV come from the germline V gene (reference sequence). CDR3 length: 14 amino acids. V dropped 5 bases and J dropped 3 bases, with 12 bases sitting between them. The CDR3 reads CASSLRTATDTQYF. The DNA of the CDR3 is TGTGCCAGCAGCCTGCGGACAGCTACAGATACGCAGTATTTT.

The J gene is TRBJ1-1, the V gene TRBV28; D is uncertain. The CDR3 runs 12 residues. Deletions cut 2 bases from V and 9 bases from J, with 10 bases between. Germline V lookup: CDR1 MDHEN, CDR2 SYDVKM. CDR3 DNA sequence: TGTGCCAGCAGTTTAGGCCCGAACCAAGCTTTCTTT. Its protein product is CASSLGPNQAFF.

The V gene is TRBV19, the J gene TRBJ2-2; TRBD2 is a possible D gene (5 bases). Trimming removed 9 bases at V and 4 bases at J, with 15 bases between. The CDR3 is 14 amino acids. CDR1 LNHDA and CDR2 SQIVND come from the germline V gene (reference sequence). CDR3 residues: CASRQSGSTGELFF. In DNA form, the CDR3 reads TGTGCCAGCCGCCAAAGTGGGAGCACCGGGGAGCTGTTTTTT.

The rearrangement uses TRBV19 and TRBJ2-1, with D possibly being TRBD2 (6 bases). Trimming removed 1 base at V and 3 bases at J, with 7 bases between. The CDR3 loop spans 14 amino acids. The germline CDR1 and CDR2 sequences are LNHDA and SQIVND (reference sequence). In nucleotides, the CDR3 is TGTGCCAGTAGTATAGGCGGGATCTACAATGAGCAGTTCTTC. This gives the protein CASSIGGIYNEQFF. The full variable domain, its missing parts supplied by reference TRBV19 and TRBJ2-1, is DGGITQSPKYLFRKEGQNVTLSCEQNLNHDAMYWYRQDPGQGLRLIYYSQIVNDFQKGDIAEGYSVSREKKESFPLTVTSAQKNPTAFYLCASSIGGIYNEQFFGPGTRLTVL.

The chain has TRBV7-7 and TRBJ2-1; 8 bases align to TRBD1. The V gene's germline CDR1 is SSHAT and CDR2 FNYEAQ (reference sequence). V dropped 0 bases and J dropped 5; count of bases not matched to a gene: 3. The CDR3 contains 15 residues. The CDR3 loop reads CASSLATGGNNEQFF. The DNA of the CDR3 is TGTGCCAGCAGCTTAGCTACAGGGGGTAACAATGAGCAGTTCTTC.

The J gene is TRBJ2-6, the V gene TRBV7-9; TRBD1 is a possible D gene (5 bases). The CDR3 spans 16 residues. In germline, CDR1 is SEHNR, CDR2 FQNEAQ (reference sequence). V dropped 1 base and J dropped 4 bases, with 11 bases sitting between them. The CDR3 DNA is TGTGCCAGCAGCTTAGGTATAGGGGTAGGGGCCAACGTCCTGACTTTC. This translates into CASSLGIGVGANVLTF.

The V and J genes are TRBV7-2 and TRBJ2-4; 7 bases agree with TRBD1. The V segment lost 4 bases and the J segment 4 bases; nucleotides outside the gene matches: 7. CDR3 length equals 15 residues. Germline assignment: CDR1 SGHTA and CDR2 FQGNSA. The CDR3 nucleotides read TGTGCCAGCAGCTCTTCGACAGGGCTAAAAAACATTCAGTACTTC. Protein product: CASSSSTGLKNIQYF.

This clone was seen a single time. V is TRBV28 and J is TRBJ1-4, with TRBD1 matching over 7 bases. The CDR3 extends over 18 amino acids. From germline, CDR1 is MDHEN and CDR2 SYDVKM. Trimming at V came to 2 bases and at J to 3 bases, leaving 12 bases not matched to a gene. The CDR3 coding sequence is TGTGCCAGCAGTTTAATTTTTCCAGCCGGGACAGCTAATGAAAAACTGTTTTTT. This codes for CASSLIFPAGTANEKLFF.

The chain joins TRBV27 to TRBJ2-7; 8 bases match TRBD1. The V and J ends lost 3 bases and 6 bases, in that order; junction bases with no gene match: 13. CDR1 MNHEY and CDR2 SMNVEV come from the germline V gene (reference sequence). The CDR3 length is 16 residues. The CDR3 loop is CASSLGGQGGGREQYF. The DNA of the CDR3 is TGTGCCAGCAGTTTGGGTGGACAGGGAGGAGGGCGCGAGCAGTACTTC.

CDR3 in DNA: TGCGCCAGCAGCTTGAACGGCGGGGAGCTGTTTTTT. As protein: CASSLNGGELFF. The gene calls are TRBV5-1 and TRBJ2-2; D gene ambiguous. This CDR3 region has 12 residues. Germline CDR1 SGHRS, CDR2 YFSETQ. V was shortened by 1 base and J by 7 bases, with 5 bases between the two germline ends.

The chain combines TRBV5-5 with TRBJ1-2; a possible D gene is TRBD1 (6 bases). This CDR3 spans 16 amino acids. Trimming left V 3 bases short and J 5 bases short, with 20 bases between. CDR1 and CDR2 from the germline V gene are SGHKS and YYEKEE (reference sequence). DNA for the CDR3: TGTGCCAGCAGCTGGGGGCTCGAGGGGCCTCCGTATGGCTACACCTTC. This sequence encodes CASSWGLEGPPYGYTF. Looking up the rest from reference TRBV5-5 and TRBJ1-2 gives the full variable domain: DAGVTQSPTHLIKTRGQQVTLRCSPISGHKSVSWYQQVLGQGPQFIFQYYEKEERGRGNFPDRFSARQFPNYSSELNVNALLLGDSALYLCASSWGLEGPPYGYTFGSGTRLTVV.

Only one count was recorded for this clone. The J gene is TRBJ2-1, the V gene TRBV28; a possible D gene is TRBD2 (5 bases). CDR3 length: 14 residues. Trimming took off 3 bases at V and 6 bases at J, with 12 bases between the two ends. Per germline, CDR1 MDHEN and CDR2 SYDVKM. The CDR3 DNA reads as TGTGCCAGCAGTTTCCCAGGACTTCTCAATGAGCAGTTCTTC. It is translated as CASSFPGLLNEQFF.

This chain links TRBV4-3 with TRBJ2-7; D remains ambiguous. Germline CDR1 and CDR2: LGHNA and YSLEER. The CDR3 runs to 15 residues. The V end lost 0 bases, the J end lost 0 bases, and 9 bases lay between the germline ends. CDR3 in amino acids: CASSQDISRSYEQYF. CDR3 nucleotide sequence: TGCGCCAGCAGCCAAGATATTAGCCGCTCCTACGAGCAGTACTTC.

The chain links TRBV28 to TRBJ1-3, with 7 positions matching TRBD1. The CDR3 extends over 18 amino acids. Germline V CDR1 and CDR2: MDHEN, SYDVKM. The V and J ends lost 3 bases and 0 bases, in that order; junction bases with no gene match: 11. The CDR3 nucleotides are TGTGCCAGCAGTTTGAGGAGGGGAAGGGGGCTCTCTGGAAACACCATATATTTT. The encoded protein is CASSLRRGRGLSGNTIYF.

The chain carries TRBV18 and TRBJ1-6; D unclear. Trimming shortened V by 7 bases and J by 6 bases, and 10 bases separated the two germline ends. Per germline, CDR1 KGHSH and CDR2 LQKENI. The CDR3 totals 13 residues. As DNA, the CDR3 is TGTGCCAGCTGCGGGGTCATTAATTCACCCCTCCACTTT. Amino acids: CASCGVINSPLHF.

The V and J genes are TRBV4-3 and TRBJ1-2; no clear D gene. Trimming took 0 bases from V and 8 from J, leaving 13 bases between them. The CDR3 spans 14 residues. The germline V gene has CDR1 LGHNA and CDR2 YSLEER. The CDR3 is CASSQELAAGGYTF. In DNA, the CDR3 is TGCGCCAGCAGCCAAGAGTTGGCAGCAGGAGGCTACACCTTC.

This clone was recorded only once. The chain is built from TRBV5-1 and TRBJ2-7, with a tentative D call TRBD1 (6 bases). Germline values: CDR1 SGHRS, CDR2 YFSETQ. CDR3 length equals 15 residues. V gave up 3 bases and J gave up 3 bases, with 16 bases separating them. CDR3 in amino acids: CASSSENRAGYEQYF. DNA of the CDR3: TGCGCCAGCAGCTCTGAGAACAGGGCAGGCTACGAGCAGTACTTC.

This chain connects TRBV7-9 to TRBJ2-1; 7 positions agree with TRBD1. The CDR3 loop spans 14 amino acids. From germline, CDR1 is SEHNR and CDR2 FQNEAQ (reference sequence). The J segment lost 7 bases and the V segment lost 4 bases, leaving 7 bases of the junction unmatched. The CDR3 is CASSYRRTGNEQFF. CDR3 coding DNA: TGTGCCAGCAGCTATAGACGGACAGGTAATGAGCAGTTCTTC.

The chain carries TRBV19 and TRBJ1-3; 8 positions agree with TRBD1. Per germline, CDR1 LNHDA and CDR2 SQIVND (reference sequence). This CDR3 has 17 amino acids. V lost 3 bases to trimming and J lost 0 bases; unmatched junction nucleotides: 7. The CDR3 here is CASSIQGAPRSGNTIYF. CDR3 in DNA: TGTGCCAGTAGTATCCAGGGGGCGCCCCGCTCTGGAAACACCATATATTTT. Using reference TRBV19 and TRBJ1-3 for the parts outside the CDR3, the full variable domain is DGGITQSPKYLFRKEGQNVTLSCEQNLNHDAMYWYRQDPGQGLRLIYYSQIVNDFQKGDIAEGYSVSREKKESFPLTVTSAQKNPTAFYLCASSIQGAPRSGNTIYFGEGSWLTVV.

A note on this clone: Its ends do not fully match the called genes, so a read error is possible. The sample holds other DNA sequences that translate to the same CDR3. The V call is TRBV30, the J call TRBJ1-2; TRBD1 aligns across 9 bases. Germline-derived CDR1 and CDR2 are GTSNPN and SVGIG (reference sequence). CDR3 length: 12 residues. CDR3 in DNA: TGTGCCTGGGACAGGGGGGACTATGGCTACACTTTC. It codes for CAWDRGDYGYTF.

This clone was detected a few times. The chain has TRBV9 and TRBJ1-6; 8 bases match TRBD1. Germline-derived CDR1 and CDR2 are SGDLS and YYNGEE. V was clipped by 3 bases and J by 8 bases; unmatched bases: 4. CDR3 length: 14 residues. The CDR3 DNA reads as TGTGCCAGCAGCGGGACAGGGTACGATTCACCCCTCCACTTT. Protein sequence: CASSGTGYDSPLHF.

The chain uses TRBV10-3 and TRBJ2-6, with D maybe TRBD1 (6 bases). V lost 9 bases, J lost 2 bases, and 14 bases lay in between. CDR3 length: 15 amino acids. Germline lookup yields CDR1 ENHRY and CDR2 SYGVKD. This CDR3 is CAIAVQGTGANVLTF. CDR3 nucleotides: TGTGCCATTGCGGTCCAGGGGACTGGGGCCAACGTCCTGACTTTC.

The chain combines TRBV30 with TRBJ2-7; 8 nucleotides agree with TRBD1. V trimming: 7 bases; J trimming: 6 bases; junction bases outside the gene matches: 8. The germline gives CDR1 GTSNPN, CDR2 SVGIG (reference sequence). This CDR3 contains 12 residues. The CDR3 region has the DNA TGTGCCTCTGGACAGGGTGGGGTCGAGCAGTACTTC. This sequence encodes CASGQGGVEQYF.